Presented here are 23 T cell receptor beta chains from one specimen sequenced in a study of human T cells and chemical hapten exposure. Stated time point: patch test 1, 2 weeks after DPC sensitization. This sample's treatment: therapeutic diphenylcyclopropenone sensitization with weekly scalp DPC. One entry per CDR3 protein, called by TCRdb with MiXCR from the RACE reads. Here the sample spans under 450,000 distinct CDR3 sequences, approximately 5.1% being singletons. The specimen was whole blood, collected in connection with sensitization to the hapten diphenylcyclopropenone (DPC). All receptors derive from a woman in her forties or fifties with alopecia areata. Some clones in this sample may be carry-over from other donors' samples.

The chain couples TRBV20-1 to TRBJ1-5; 7 bases map to TRBD1. The CDR3 loop spans 17 amino acids. The V gene's germline CDR1 is DFQATT and CDR2 SNEGSKA (reference sequence). V shed 0 bases and J 2 bases; nucleotides not matched to a gene: 10. CDR3 sequence reads: CSARDSKGASRNQPQHF. The CDR3 DNA reads as TGCAGTGCTAGAGATTCTAAGGGGGCTAGCCGCAATCAGCCCCAGCATTTT.

The CDR3 bases are TGTGCCATGGAGGACGGTATCTCTGGAAACACCATATATTTT. Amino acids: CAMEDGISGNTIYF. The chain joins TRBV10-3 to TRBJ1-3; D is ambiguous. The V and J ends lost 9 bases and 0 bases respectively, with 12 bases between them. In germline, CDR1 is ENHRY, CDR2 SYGVKD. This CDR3 comprises 14 residues.

The chain employs TRBV5-1 and TRBJ2-7; D is perhaps TRBD1 (6 bases). This CDR3 spans 13 amino acids. V was shortened by 4 bases and J by 4 bases, with 12 bases between the two germline ends. The germline CDR1 and CDR2 sequences are SGHRS and YFSETQ. The CDR3 DNA is TGCGCCAGCAGCACTAGGACAGATTACGAGCAGTACTTC. Translated: CASSTRTDYEQYF.

This clonotype was detected only a few times. The rearrangement uses TRBV4-1 and TRBJ2-5; maybe TRBD1 (5 bases). Trimming took off 3 bases at V and 5 bases at J, with 10 bases between the two ends. The germline CDR1 and CDR2 sequences are MGHRA and YSYEKL. This CDR3 contains 13 residues. The CDR3 spells CASSQVRVETQYF. The DNA of the CDR3 is TGCGCCAGCAGCCAGGTCAGGGTTGAGACCCAGTACTTC.

This clonotype was counted many times. The rearrangement links TRBV3-1 to TRBJ1-1; weak D call: TRBD1 (5 bases). The ends were cut back, 1 base at V and 7 bases at J, with 10 bases in the middle. The CDR3 covers 13 residues. Germline V gene lookup returns CDR1 LGHDT and CDR2 YNNKEL (reference sequence). The CDR3 loop reads CASSQGQPDEAFF. For the CDR3, the DNA is TGTGCCAGCAGCCAAGGACAGCCCGATGAAGCTTTCTTT. Combining the CDR3 with reference TRBV3-1 and TRBJ1-1 gives the whole variable domain DTAVSQTPKYLVTQMGNDKSIKCEQNLGHDTMYWYKQDSKKFLKIMFSYNNKELIINETVPNRFSPKSPDKAHLNLHINSLELGDSAVYFCASSQGQPDEAFFGQGTRLTVV.

This clonotype was found a few times. The chain carries TRBV9 and TRBJ2-2; 13 positions match TRBD2. The germline V gene has CDR1 SGDLS and CDR2 YYNGEE. The CDR3 consists of 16 residues. The J segment lost 4 bases and the V segment lost 3 bases, leaving 3 bases of the junction unmatched. The chain's CDR3 is CASSGLAGGFTGELFF. Written as DNA, the CDR3 is TGTGCCAGCAGCGGACTAGCGGGGGGCTTCACCGGGGAGCTGTTTTTT.

This clonotype was observed a handful of times. The gene calls are TRBV4-3 and TRBJ1-3, with D unclear. Germline values: CDR1 LGHNA, CDR2 YSLEER. This CDR3 has 15 amino acids. V was trimmed by 2 bases and J by 0 bases, leaving 8 bases between them. The CDR3 here is CASSQSELSGNTIYF. The CDR3 nucleotides read TGCGCCAGCAGCCAATCCGAACTCTCTGGAAACACCATATATTTT.

This clonotype was recorded a few times. The chain links TRBV10-2 to TRBJ1-1; 7 nucleotides align to TRBD1. The V segment lost 6 bases and the J segment 4 bases; nucleotides outside the gene matches: 5. The CDR3 is made up of 13 amino acids. Germline assignment: CDR1 WSHSY and CDR2 SAAADI. The CDR3, as DNA: TGCGCCAGCAGCACAGGGGAAGTCACTGAAGCTTTCTTT. The encoded protein is CASSTGEVTEAFF.

This clonotype was picked up many times. The chain uses TRBV7-6 and TRBJ2-7, with TRBD1 identical over 11 bases. Germline values: CDR1 SGHVS, CDR2 FNYEAQ. The CDR3 contains 16 residues. V was clipped by 2 bases and J by 3 bases; unmatched bases: 6. The CDR3 bases are TGTGCCAGCAGCTTAAGGGAGGGACAGGGGGACTACGAGCAGTACTTC. Amino acid sequence: CASSLREGQGDYEQYF.

This clonotype was recorded a few times. The V gene is TRBV6-5, the J gene TRBJ2-3; a possible D gene is TRBD1 (6 bases). The CDR3 sequence is 15 residues long. Germline V lookup: CDR1 MNHEY, CDR2 SVGAGI. Deletions cut 7 bases from V and 1 base from J, with 15 bases between. In nucleotides, the CDR3 is TGTGCCAGCACCCCACAGGGAGCGCGCACAGATACGCAGTATTTT. This translates into CASTPQGARTDTQYF.

This clonotype was picked up many times. The chain is built from TRBV10-3 and TRBJ2-4, with TRBD2 as a possible D gene (5 bases). This CDR3 has 20 residues. Germline V gene lookup returns CDR1 ENHRY and CDR2 SYGVKD. Trimming left V 0 bases short and J 3 bases short, with 24 bases between. The CDR3 DNA reads TGTGCCATCAGTGAGTCAGAGGGAGTCGATTGGGGTCAGAACAAAAACATTCAGTACTTC. This translates into CAISESEGVDWGQNKNIQYF.

At least ten counts were recorded for this clonotype. The rearrangement links TRBV4-2 to TRBJ2-3; no clear D gene. The CDR3 contains 15 residues. The V and J ends lost 0 bases and 1 base respectively, with 8 bases between them. Germline V gene data show CDR1 as LGHNA and CDR2 as YNFKEQ. The CDR3 sequence: CASSQDDLGTDTQYF. As DNA, the CDR3 is TGTGCCAGCAGCCAAGATGATTTGGGCACAGATACGCAGTATTTT.

The chain combines TRBV29-1 with TRBJ2-7; D is tentatively TRBD1 or TRBD2 (5 bases each). The CDR3 consists of 14 residues. V was clipped by 6 bases and J by 2 bases, with 17 bases between them. Germline loops: CDR1 SQVTM, CDR2 ANQGSEA. The CDR3 coding sequence is TGCAGCGTCCTGGGGAGCAGGGACGCCTACGAGCAGTACTTC. Protein sequence: CSVLGSRDAYEQYF.

This clonotype was detected only a few times. The chain is built from TRBV20-1 and TRBJ1-1; no clear D. CDR1 and CDR2 (germline): DFQATT, SNEGSKA (reference sequence). V was pared by 3 bases and J by 3 bases, with 5 bases between. The CDR3 covers 11 residues. CDR3 in amino acids: CSARPYTEAFF. The CDR3, as DNA: TGCAGTGCTAGGCCCTACACTGAAGCTTTCTTT.

There are many counts of this clonotype. The rearrangement uses TRBV20-1 and TRBJ2-3; 10 bases fit TRBD2. CDR3 length: 16 residues. V dropped 6 bases and J dropped 1; count of bases not matched to a gene: 10. The germline V gene has CDR1 DFQATT and CDR2 SNEGSKA (reference sequence). The CDR3 loop reads CSAHPEGLAGTDTQYF. The CDR3 DNA reads TGCAGTGCCCACCCCGAAGGACTAGCGGGCACAGATACGCAGTATTTT.

The chain links TRBV29-1 to TRBJ2-1; TRBD2 might be the D (6 bases). V was trimmed by 7 bases and J by 3 bases, leaving 16 bases between them. CDR1 and CDR2 from the germline V gene are SQVTM and ANQGSEA. The CDR3 sequence is 14 residues long. CDR3 residues: CSGGRQGLYNEQFF. As DNA, the CDR3 is TGCAGCGGAGGGAGGCAGGGACTCTACAATGAGCAGTTCTTC.

This clonotype was seen at least ten times. The rearrangement links TRBV7-9 to TRBJ2-3, with D possibly TRBD1 on 5 matching bases. This CDR3 has 12 amino acids. V was pared by 5 bases and J by 9 bases, with 12 bases between. Looked up from germline, CDR1 is SEHNR and CDR2 is FQNEAQ (reference sequence). The CDR3 sequence: CASSPEGATQYF. DNA for the CDR3: TGTGCCAGCAGCCCGGAAGGGGCGACGCAGTATTTT. The full variable domain, with the rest looked up from reference TRBV7-9 and TRBJ2-3, is DTGVSQNPRHKITKRGQNVTFRCDPISEHNRLYWYRQTLGQGPEFLTYFQNEAQLEKSRLLSDRFSAERPKGSFSTLEIQRTEQGDSAMYLCASSPEGATQYFGPGTRLTVL.

This clonotype was seen ten or more times. This chain links TRBV18 with TRBJ1-1; maybe TRBD1 (5 bases). The ends were cut back, 6 bases at V and 3 bases at J, with 11 bases in the middle. Germline-derived CDR1 and CDR2 are KGHSH and LQKENI. This CDR3 comprises 13 residues. The CDR3 DNA reads TGTGCCAGCTCTGGGACGGGGGACACTGAAGCTTTCTTT. Its protein is CASSGTGDTEAFF.

This clonotype was detected only a few times. The chain combines TRBV20-1 with TRBJ2-1; D is possibly TRBD1 or TRBD2 (6 bases each). V was clipped by 0 bases and J by 4 bases, with 13 bases between them. The CDR3 has 15 residues. CDR1 and CDR2 (germline): DFQATT, SNEGSKA (reference sequence). The CDR3 DNA follows: TGCAGTGCTAGAGATATGAGGGGGGCGTACAATGAGCAGTTCTTC. It encodes CSARDMRGAYNEQFF.

This clonotype was observed a few times. This chain uses TRBV20-1 with TRBJ1-3; TRBD1 agrees at 12 bases. V was clipped by 3 bases and J by 0 bases; unmatched bases: 3. CDR1 and CDR2 from the germline V gene are DFQATT and SNEGSKA (reference sequence). The CDR3 runs to 16 residues. The CDR3 region has the DNA TGCAGTGCTAGCCGGGACAGGGGGCTCTCTGGAAACACCATATATTTT. This sequence encodes CSASRDRGLSGNTIYF.

This clonotype was counted ten times or more. The chain links TRBV29-1 to TRBJ1-1; 7 bases line up with TRBD1. V trimming: 7 bases; J trimming: 2 bases; junction bases outside the gene matches: 4. This CDR3 region has 12 residues. Germline assignment: CDR1 SQVTM and CDR2 ANQGSEA. The CDR3 bases are TGCAGCGCCGGGACAGCTAACACTGAAGCTTTCTTT. Its translation is CSAGTANTEAFF. Variable domain in full (rest from reference TRBV29-1 and TRBJ1-1): SAVISQKPSRDICQRGTSLTIQCQVDSQVTMMFWYRQQPGQSLTLIATANQGSEATYESGFVIDKFPISRPNLTFSTLTVSNMSPEDSSIYLCSAGTANTEAFFGQGTRLTVV.

This clonotype has a handful of counts. The J gene is TRBJ1-5, the V gene TRBV20-1, with unresolved D. The germline CDR1 and CDR2 sequences are DFQATT and SNEGSKA (reference sequence). The V end lost 1 base, the J end lost 5 bases, and 9 bases lay between the germline ends. This CDR3 contains 13 residues. The CDR3 coding sequence is TGCAGTGCTAGAGTGGGAAGGGATCAGCCCCAGCATTTT. This translates into CSARVGRDQPQHF.

For this clonotype: This may be a read error: a much more frequent sequence differs by one nucleotide. The chain employs TRBV29-1 and TRBJ1-6; D gene uncertain. Germline lookup yields CDR1 SQVTM and CDR2 ANQGSEA. With 8 bases removed from V and 8 bases from J, the gap between germline ends came to 19 bases. The length of the CDR3 is 14 residues. CDR3 protein: CSLDLVLRHSPLHF. CDR3 coding DNA: TGCAGCCTGGATTTAGTGTTAAGGCATTCACCCCTCCACTTT.